One T cell receptor (beta chain) is described in this entry. Its antigen target is currently unknown. No qualities accompany the bases; no much larger clone lies one base away. Libraries were made using PCR. The data were produced on an Illumina HiSeq 2500. TCR library preparation used molecular barcoding, with unique molecular identifiers applied to normalize quantification of the TCRbeta repertoire. TCRdb reran the public reads through fastp at Q25 and MiXCR, keeping productive beta chains. Entries are consolidated by CDR3 protein sequence, retaining the most common genes and DNA. Across this sample there are approximately 1,000,000 distinct CDR3 sequences, with 25% to 30% seen only once. The ten largest make up roughly 31% of the sample. These data originate in a study of T-cell reconstitution after alpha-beta-depleted transplantation in children listed by TCRdb under 2016. Regarding the study in general: Using TCR repertoire profiling, the study followed T-cell immune reconstitution in a quantitative way in children after TCRalphabeta/CD19-depleted allogeneic hematopoietic cell transplantation. Broad study findings and their caveats: Hyperexpanded clone frequencies declined over subsequent months; after one year, T-cell counts and TCRbeta diversity were mostly attributed to newly produced T cells. Apparently early alphabetaT-cell count recovery about two months after transplant reportedly relied on only several hundred rapidly expanded clones derived from non-depleted graft cells. In some patients, the high TCRbeta diversity seen at day 60 was put down to recipient T cells and intrathymic progenitors that had survived conditioning.

V is shortened by 6 bases, J by 6 bases, and the region joining them spans 12 bases. Sequences LGHDT (CDR1) and YNNKEL (CDR2) are obtained from the germline V gene (reference sequence). Including cysteine and phenylalanine, the CDR3 has 13 amino acids. Only the CDR3 part of the read is kept: 39 bases, read in frame from the first base. The sample's treatment or condition label, decoded: allogeneic hematopoietic cell transplantation with graft depleted of TCRalphabeta T cells and CD19 B cells. Transplant recipients were children who received TCRalphabeta/CD19-depleted allogeneic hematopoietic cell grafts.

The sample consisted of PBMCs, mostly from graft donor cells, taken 360 days after TCRalphabeta/CD19-depleted stem cell transplant. This chain is built from TRBV3-1 and TRBJ2-1, with the D gene too uncertain to name. This clonotype originated in a boy less than two years old who had a stem cell transplant for SCID, so the T cells may come from the graft donor. The CDR3 protein is CASRLRSGNEQFF. The DNA sequence is TGTGCCAGCAGACTCCGGTCCGGCAATGAGCAGTTCTTC.